This T cell receptor (beta chain) was sequenced for a study of T cell responses to AZD1222 COVID-19 vaccine. Study-level information: Some second doses came at about 4 weeks and others at about 12 weeks; these were pooled.

Clones were sequenced by immunoSEQ multiplex PCR, and TCRdb holds only the in-frame ones, with some missing. The sample contains approximately 82,000 clones, 90% to 95% of which appear only once. Note on this clone: Antigen specificity is unknown.

Regarding the study as a whole: Seropositive AZD1222 recipients at baseline numbered only five or six. Recipients of two AZD1222 doses showed rising Spike-specific TCR breadth and depth. It was only after the peak T cell response that any repertoires were sampled.

V gave up 5 bases and J gave up 2 bases, with 7 bases separating them. The length of the CDR3 is 12 residues. Germline CDR1 is SGHDT and CDR2 is YYEEEE. This TCR was sampled from an adult in good health. The sequencing here drew on peripheral blood, taken on day 0 of AZD1222 vaccination. The rearrangement links TRBV5-6 to TRBJ1-1, with a possible D match to TRBD1 (5 bases). CDR3 region: CASRGGNTEAFF. The CDR3 nucleotides are TGTGCCAGCAGGGGGGGAAACACTGAAGCTTTCTTT.